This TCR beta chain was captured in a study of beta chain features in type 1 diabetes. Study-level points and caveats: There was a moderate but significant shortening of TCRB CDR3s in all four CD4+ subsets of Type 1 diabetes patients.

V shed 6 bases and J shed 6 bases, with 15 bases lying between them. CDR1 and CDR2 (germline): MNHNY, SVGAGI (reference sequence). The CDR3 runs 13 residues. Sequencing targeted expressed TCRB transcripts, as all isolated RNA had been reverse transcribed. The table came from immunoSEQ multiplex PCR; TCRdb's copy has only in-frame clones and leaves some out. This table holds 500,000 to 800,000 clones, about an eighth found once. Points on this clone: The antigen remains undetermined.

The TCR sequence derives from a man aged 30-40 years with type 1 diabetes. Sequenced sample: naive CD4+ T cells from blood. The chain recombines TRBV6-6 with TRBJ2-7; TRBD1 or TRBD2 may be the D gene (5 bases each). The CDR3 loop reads CASRRRDDGEQYF. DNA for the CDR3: TGTGCCAGCAGACGCCGGGACGACGGCGAGCAGTACTTC.